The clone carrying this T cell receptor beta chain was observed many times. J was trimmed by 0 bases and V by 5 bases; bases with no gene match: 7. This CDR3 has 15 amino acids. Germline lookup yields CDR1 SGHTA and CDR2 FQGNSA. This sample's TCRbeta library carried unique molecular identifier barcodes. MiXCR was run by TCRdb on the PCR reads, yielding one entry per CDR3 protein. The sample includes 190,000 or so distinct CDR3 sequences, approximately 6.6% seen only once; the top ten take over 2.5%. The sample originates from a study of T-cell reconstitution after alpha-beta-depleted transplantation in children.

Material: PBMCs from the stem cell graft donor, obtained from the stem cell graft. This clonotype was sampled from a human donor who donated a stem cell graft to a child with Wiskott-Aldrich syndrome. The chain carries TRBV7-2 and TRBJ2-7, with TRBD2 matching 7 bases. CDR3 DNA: TGTGCCAGCAGCCATTGGGACTATAGCTCCTACGAGCAGTACTTC. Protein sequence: CASSHWDYSSYEQYF. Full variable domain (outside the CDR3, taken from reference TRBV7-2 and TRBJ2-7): GAGVSQSPSNKVTEKGKDVELRCDPISGHTALYWYRQSLGQGLEFLIYFQGNSAPDKSGLPSDRFSAERTGGSVSTLTIQRTQQEDSAVYLCASSHWDYSSYEQYFGPGTRLTVT.